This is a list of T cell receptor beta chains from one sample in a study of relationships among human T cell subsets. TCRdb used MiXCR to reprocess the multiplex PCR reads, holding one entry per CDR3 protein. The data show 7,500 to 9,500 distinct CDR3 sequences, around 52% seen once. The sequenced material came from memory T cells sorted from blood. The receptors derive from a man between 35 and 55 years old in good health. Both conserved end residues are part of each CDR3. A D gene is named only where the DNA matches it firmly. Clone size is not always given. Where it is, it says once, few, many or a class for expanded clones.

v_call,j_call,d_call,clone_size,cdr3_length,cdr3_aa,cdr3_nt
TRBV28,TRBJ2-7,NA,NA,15,CASSPPTGASYEQYF,TGTGCCAGCAGCCCCCCCACTGGCGCCTCCTACGAGCAGTACTTC
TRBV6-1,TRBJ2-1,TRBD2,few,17,CASSEIYGTSGYNEQFF,TGTGCCAGCAGTGAAATCTACGGGACTAGCGGGTACAATGAGCAGTTCTTC
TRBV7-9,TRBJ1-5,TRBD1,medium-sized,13,CASGGQGHQPQHF,TGTGCCAGCGGTGGACAGGGACATCAGCCCCAGCATTTT
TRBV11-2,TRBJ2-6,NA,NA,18,CASSPLTGKYSGANVLTF,TGTGCCAGCAGCCCCCTAACAGGAAAATACTCTGGGGCCAACGTCCTGACTTTC
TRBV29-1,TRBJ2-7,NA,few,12,CSVGVRGGEQYF,TGCAGCGTTGGGGTTCGGGGAGGCGAGCAGTACTTC
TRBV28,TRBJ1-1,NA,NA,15,CASSPPGSSNTEAFF,TGTGCCAGCAGTCCCCCCGGCAGCTCCAACACTGAAGCTTTCTTT
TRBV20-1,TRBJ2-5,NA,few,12,CSVPDGVETQYF,TGCAGTGTCCCCGACGGGGTAGAGACCCAGTACTTC
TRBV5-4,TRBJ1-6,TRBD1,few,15,CASSRQRQGNSPLHF,TGCGCCAGCAGCCGCCAAAGACAGGGGAATTCACCCCTCCACTTT
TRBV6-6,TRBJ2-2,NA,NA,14,CASSGEPYTGELFF,TGTGCCAGCTCCGGGGAGCCTTACACCGGGGAGCTGTTTTTT
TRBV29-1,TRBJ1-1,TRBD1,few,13,CSVVQGVITEAFF,TGCAGCGTTGTACAGGGGGTAATCACTGAAGCTTTCTTT
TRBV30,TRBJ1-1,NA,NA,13,CAWTFGMNTEAFF,TGTGCCTGGACTTTCGGGATGAACACTGAAGCTTTCTTT
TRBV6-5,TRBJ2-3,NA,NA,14,CASSLMGSTDTQYF,TGTGCCAGCAGCCTCATGGGGAGCACAGATACGCAGTATTTT
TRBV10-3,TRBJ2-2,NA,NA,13,CAISEVLGGELFF,TGTGCCATCAGTGAGGTCTTAGGCGGGGAGCTGTTTTTT
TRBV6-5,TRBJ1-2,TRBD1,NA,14,CASSYTTGGYGHTF,TGTGCCAGCAGTTACACGACAGGGGGCTATGGCCACACCTTC
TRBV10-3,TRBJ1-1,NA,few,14,CATRPAGLNTEAFF,TGTGCCACTCGGCCAGCGGGGCTGAACACTGAAGCTTTCTTT
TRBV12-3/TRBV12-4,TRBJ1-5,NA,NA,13,CASSLWSDQPQHF,TGTGCCAGCAGTCTTTGGTCAGATCAGCCCCAGCATTTT